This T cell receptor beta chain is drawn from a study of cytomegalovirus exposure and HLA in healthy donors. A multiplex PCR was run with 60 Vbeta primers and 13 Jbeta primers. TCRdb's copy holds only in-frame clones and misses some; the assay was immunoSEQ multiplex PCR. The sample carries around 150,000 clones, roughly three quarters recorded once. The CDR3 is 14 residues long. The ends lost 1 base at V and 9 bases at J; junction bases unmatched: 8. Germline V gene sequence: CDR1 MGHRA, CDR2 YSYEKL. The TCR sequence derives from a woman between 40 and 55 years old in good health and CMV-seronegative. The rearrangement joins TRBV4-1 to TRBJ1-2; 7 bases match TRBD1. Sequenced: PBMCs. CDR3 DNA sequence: TGCGCCAGCAGCCAAGTAAACAGGGGCGAGAGCTACACCTTC. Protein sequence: CASSQVNRGESYTF.